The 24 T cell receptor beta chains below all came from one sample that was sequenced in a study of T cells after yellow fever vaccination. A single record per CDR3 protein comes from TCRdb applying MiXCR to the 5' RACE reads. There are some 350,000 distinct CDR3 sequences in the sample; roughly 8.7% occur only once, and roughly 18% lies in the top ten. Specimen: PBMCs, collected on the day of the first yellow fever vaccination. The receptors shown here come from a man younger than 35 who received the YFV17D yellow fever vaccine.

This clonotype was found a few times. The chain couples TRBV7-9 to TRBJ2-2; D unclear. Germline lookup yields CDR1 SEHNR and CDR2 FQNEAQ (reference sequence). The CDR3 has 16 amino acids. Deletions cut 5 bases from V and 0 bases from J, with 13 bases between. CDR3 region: CASSNAMGPNTGELFF. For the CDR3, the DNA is TGTGCCAGCAGCAATGCCATGGGCCCGAACACCGGGGAGCTGTTTTTT.

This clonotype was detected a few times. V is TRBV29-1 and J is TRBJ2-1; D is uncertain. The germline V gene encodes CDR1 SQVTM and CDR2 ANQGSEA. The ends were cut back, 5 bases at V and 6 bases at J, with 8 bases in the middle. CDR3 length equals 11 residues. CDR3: CSVSGSNEQFF. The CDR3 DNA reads TGCAGCGTTTCTGGCTCCAATGAGCAGTTCTTC.

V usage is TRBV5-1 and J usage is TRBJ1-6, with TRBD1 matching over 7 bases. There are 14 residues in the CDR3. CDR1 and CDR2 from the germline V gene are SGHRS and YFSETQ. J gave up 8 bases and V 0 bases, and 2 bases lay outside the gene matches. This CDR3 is CASSLEGTDSPLHF. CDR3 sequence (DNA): TGCGCCAGCAGCTTGGAAGGGACAGATTCACCCCTCCACTTT.

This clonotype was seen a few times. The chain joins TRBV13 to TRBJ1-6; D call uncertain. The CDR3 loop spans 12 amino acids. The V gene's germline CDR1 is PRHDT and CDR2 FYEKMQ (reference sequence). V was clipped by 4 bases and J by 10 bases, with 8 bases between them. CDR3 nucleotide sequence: TGTGCCAGCAGCTACACCTCATCACCCCTCCACTTT. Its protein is CASSYTSSPLHF.

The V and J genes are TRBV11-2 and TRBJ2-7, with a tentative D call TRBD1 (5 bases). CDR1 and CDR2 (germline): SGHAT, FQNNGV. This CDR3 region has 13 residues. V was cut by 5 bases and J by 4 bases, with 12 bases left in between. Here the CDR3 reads CASSVGKGYEQYF. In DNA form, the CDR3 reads TGTGCCAGCAGCGTCGGAAAGGGGTACGAGCAGTACTTC.

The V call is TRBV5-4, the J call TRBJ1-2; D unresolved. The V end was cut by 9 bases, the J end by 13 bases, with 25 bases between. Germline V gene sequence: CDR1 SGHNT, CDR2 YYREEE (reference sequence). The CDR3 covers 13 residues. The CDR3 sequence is CAMSPGLLCSFTF. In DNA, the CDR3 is TGTGCCATGAGCCCTGGGCTCCTCTGCAGCTTCACCTTC.

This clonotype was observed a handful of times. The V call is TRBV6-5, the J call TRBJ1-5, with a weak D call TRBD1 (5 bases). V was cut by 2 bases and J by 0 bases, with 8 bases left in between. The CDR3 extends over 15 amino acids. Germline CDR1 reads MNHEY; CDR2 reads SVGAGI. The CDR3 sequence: CASSYNGGSNQPQHF. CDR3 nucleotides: TGTGCCAGCAGTTACAACGGGGGTAGCAATCAGCCCCAGCATTTT.

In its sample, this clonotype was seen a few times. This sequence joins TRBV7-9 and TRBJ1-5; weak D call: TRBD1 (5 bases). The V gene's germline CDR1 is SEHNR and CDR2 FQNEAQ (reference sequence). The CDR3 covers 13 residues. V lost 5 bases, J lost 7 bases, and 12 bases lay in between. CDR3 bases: TGTGCCAGCAGCCCAGGCAGGGAGCAGCCCCAGCATTTT. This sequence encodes CASSPGREQPQHF. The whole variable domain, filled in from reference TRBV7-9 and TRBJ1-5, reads DTGVSQNPRHKITKRGQNVTFRCDPISEHNRLYWYRQTLGQGPEFLTYFQNEAQLEKSRLLSDRFSAERPKGSFSTLEIQRTEQGDSAMYLCASSPGREQPQHFGDGTRLSIL.

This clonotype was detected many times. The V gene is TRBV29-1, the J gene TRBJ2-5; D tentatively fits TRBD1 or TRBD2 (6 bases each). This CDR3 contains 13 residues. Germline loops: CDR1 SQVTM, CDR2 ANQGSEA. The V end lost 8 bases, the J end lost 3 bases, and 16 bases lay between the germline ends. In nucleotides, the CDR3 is TGCAGCACCCAAAGGGGGGCGGAAGAGACCCAGTACTTC. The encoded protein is CSTQRGAEETQYF.

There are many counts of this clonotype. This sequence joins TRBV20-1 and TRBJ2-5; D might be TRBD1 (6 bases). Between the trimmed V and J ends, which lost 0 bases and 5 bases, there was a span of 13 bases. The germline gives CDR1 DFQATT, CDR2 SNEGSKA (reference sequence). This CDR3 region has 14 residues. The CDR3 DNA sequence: TGCAGTGCTAGAGATCAAAACAGGGTGGAGACCCAGTACTTC. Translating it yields CSARDQNRVETQYF.

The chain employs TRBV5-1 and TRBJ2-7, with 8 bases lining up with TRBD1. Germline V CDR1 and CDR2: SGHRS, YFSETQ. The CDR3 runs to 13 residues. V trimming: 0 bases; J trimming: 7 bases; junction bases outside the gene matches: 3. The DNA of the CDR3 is TGCGCCAGCAGCTTGGACAGGGGGACAGAGCAGTACTTC. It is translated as CASSLDRGTEQYF.

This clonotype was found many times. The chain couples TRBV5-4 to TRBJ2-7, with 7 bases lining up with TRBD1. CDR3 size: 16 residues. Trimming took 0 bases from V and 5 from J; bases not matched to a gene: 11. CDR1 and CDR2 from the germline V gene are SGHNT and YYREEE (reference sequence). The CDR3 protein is CASSLARDSQVNEQYF. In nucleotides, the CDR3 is TGTGCCAGCAGCTTGGCCCGGGACAGTCAGGTTAACGAGCAGTACTTC.

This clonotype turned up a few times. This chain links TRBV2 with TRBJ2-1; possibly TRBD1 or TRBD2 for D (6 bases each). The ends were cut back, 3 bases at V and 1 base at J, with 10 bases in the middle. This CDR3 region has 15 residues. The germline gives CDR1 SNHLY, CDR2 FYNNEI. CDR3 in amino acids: CASSESGASYNEQFF. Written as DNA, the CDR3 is TGTGCCAGCAGTGAGTCGGGGGCTTCCTACAATGAGCAGTTCTTC. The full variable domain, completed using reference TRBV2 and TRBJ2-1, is EPEVTQTPSHQVTQMGQEVILRCVPISNHLYFYWYRQILGQKVEFLVSFYNNEISEKSEIFDDQFSVERPDGSNFTLKIRSTKLEDSAMYFCASSESGASYNEQFFGPGTRLTVL.

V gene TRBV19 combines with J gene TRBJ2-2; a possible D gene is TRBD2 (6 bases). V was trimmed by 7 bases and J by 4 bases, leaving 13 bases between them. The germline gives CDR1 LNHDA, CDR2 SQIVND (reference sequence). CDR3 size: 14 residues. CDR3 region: CASMSGGVTGELFF. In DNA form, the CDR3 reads TGTGCCAGTATGAGTGGCGGGGTCACCGGGGAGCTGTTTTTT.

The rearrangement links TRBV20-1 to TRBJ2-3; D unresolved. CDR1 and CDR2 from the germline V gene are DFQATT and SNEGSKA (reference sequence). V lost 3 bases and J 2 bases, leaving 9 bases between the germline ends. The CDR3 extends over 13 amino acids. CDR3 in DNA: TGCAGTGCTAGGGAGCCACCCACAGATACGCAGTATTTT. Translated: CSAREPPTDTQYF.

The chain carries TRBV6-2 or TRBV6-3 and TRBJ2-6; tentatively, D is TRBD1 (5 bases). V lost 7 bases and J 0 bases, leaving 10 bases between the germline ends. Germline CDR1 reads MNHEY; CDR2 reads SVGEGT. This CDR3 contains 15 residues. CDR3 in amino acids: CASNQQVSGANVLTF. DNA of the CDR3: TGTGCCAGCAACCAACAGGTCTCTGGGGCCAACGTCCTGACTTTC.

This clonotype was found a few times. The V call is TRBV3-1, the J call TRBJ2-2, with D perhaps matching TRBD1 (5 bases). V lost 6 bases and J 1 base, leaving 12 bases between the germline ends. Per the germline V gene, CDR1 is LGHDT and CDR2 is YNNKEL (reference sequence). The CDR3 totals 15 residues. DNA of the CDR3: TGTGCCAGCAGTAACGGCCAGGGGAACACCGGGGAGCTGTTTTTT. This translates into CASSNGQGNTGELFF. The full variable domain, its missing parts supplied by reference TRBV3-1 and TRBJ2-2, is DTAVSQTPKYLVTQMGNDKSIKCEQNLGHDTMYWYKQDSKKFLKIMFSYNNKELIINETVPNRFSPKSPDKAHLNLHINSLELGDSAVYFCASSNGQGNTGELFFGEGSRLTVL.

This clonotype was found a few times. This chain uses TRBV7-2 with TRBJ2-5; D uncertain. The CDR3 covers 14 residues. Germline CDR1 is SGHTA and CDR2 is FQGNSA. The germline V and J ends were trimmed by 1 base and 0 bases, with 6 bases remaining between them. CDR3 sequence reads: CASSLVLDQETQYF. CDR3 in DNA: TGTGCCAGCAGCTTAGTCCTCGACCAAGAGACCCAGTACTTC.

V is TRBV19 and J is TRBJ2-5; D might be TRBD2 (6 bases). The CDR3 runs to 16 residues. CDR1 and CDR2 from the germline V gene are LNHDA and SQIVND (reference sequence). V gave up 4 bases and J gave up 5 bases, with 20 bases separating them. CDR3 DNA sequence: TGTGCCAGTAGTACTGGGGGGACGGGCCTCCGGGAGACCCAGTACTTC. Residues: CASSTGGTGLRETQYF. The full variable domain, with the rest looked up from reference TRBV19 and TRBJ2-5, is DGGITQSPKYLFRKEGQNVTLSCEQNLNHDAMYWYRQDPGQGLRLIYYSQIVNDFQKGDIAEGYSVSREKKESFPLTVTSAQKNPTAFYLCASSTGGTGLRETQYFGPGTRLLVL.

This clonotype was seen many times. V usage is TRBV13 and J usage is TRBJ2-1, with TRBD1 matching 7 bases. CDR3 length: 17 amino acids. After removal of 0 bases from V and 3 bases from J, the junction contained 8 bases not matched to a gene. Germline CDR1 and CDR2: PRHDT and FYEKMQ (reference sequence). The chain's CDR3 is CASSLGLPGQNYNEQFF. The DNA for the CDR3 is TGTGCCAGCAGCTTAGGCCTTCCGGGACAGAACTACAATGAGCAGTTCTTC.

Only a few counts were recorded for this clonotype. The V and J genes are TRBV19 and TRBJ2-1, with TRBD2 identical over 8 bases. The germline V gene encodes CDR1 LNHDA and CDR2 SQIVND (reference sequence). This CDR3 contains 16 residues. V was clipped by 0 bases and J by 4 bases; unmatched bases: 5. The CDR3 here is CASSIEGRGAYNEQFF. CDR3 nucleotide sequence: TGTGCCAGTAGTATAGAGGGGCGGGGGGCTTACAATGAGCAGTTCTTC. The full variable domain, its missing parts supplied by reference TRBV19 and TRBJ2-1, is DGGITQSPKYLFRKEGQNVTLSCEQNLNHDAMYWYRQDPGQGLRLIYYSQIVNDFQKGDIAEGYSVSREKKESFPLTVTSAQKNPTAFYLCASSIEGRGAYNEQFFGPGTRLTVL.

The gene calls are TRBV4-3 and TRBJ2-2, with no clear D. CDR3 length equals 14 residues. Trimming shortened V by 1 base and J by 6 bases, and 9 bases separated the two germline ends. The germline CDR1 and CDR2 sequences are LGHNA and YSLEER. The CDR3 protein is CASSQVELSGELFF. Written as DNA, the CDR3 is TGCGCCAGCAGCCAAGTCGAGCTGTCCGGGGAGCTGTTTTTT.

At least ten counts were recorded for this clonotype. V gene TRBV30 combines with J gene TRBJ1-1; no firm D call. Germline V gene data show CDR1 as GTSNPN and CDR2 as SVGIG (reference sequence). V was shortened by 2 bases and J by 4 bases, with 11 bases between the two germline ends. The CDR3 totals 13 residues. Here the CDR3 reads CAWSLGYSTEAFF. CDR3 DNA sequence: TGTGCCTGGAGTCTTGGGTATAGCACTGAAGCTTTCTTT.

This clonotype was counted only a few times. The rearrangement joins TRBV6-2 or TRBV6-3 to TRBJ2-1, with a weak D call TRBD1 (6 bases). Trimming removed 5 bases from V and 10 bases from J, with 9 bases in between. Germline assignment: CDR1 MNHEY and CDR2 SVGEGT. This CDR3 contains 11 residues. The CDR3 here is CASSKGQEQFF. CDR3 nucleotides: TGTGCCAGCAGTAAAGGACAGGAGCAGTTCTTC.